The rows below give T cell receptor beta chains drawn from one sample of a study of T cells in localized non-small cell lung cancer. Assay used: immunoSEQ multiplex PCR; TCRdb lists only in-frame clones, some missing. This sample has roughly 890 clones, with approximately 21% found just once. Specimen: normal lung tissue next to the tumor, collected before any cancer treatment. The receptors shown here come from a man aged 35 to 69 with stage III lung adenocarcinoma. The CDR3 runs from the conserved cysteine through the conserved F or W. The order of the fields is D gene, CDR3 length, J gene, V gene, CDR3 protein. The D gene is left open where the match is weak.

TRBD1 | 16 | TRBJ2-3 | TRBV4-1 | CASSQWTGGSTDTQYF
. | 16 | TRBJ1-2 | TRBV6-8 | CASSFNGGARGYGYTF
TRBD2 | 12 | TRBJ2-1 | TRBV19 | CASSIVGLEQFF
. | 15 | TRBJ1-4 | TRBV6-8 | CASSYAAGQLEKLFF
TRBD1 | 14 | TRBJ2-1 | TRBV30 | CAWSLGQVNNEQFF
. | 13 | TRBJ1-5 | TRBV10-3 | CASYPGGNQPQHF
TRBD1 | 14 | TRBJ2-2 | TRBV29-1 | CSVVGTANTGELFF
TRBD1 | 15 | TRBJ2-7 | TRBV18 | CASSPPGRGRYEQYF
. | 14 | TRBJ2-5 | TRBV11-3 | CASSFQDGRETQYF
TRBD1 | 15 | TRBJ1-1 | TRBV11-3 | CASSLGGQGGTEAFF
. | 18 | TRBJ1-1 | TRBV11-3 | CASSPAQGFRGPNTEAFF
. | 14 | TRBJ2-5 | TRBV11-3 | CASSLEIGRETQYF
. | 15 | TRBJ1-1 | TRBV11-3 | CASSFRDTPNTEAFF
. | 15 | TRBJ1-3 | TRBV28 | CASSLDSASGNTIYF
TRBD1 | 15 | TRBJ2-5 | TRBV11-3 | CASSPNRGPSETQYF
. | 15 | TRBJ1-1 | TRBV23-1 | CASSPGRPRNTEAFF
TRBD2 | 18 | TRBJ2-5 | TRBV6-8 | CASSGRAPGLAGQETQYF
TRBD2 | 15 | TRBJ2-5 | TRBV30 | CAWSLPGGPQETQYF
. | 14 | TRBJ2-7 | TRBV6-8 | CASALGQRAGEQYF
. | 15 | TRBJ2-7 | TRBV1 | CASSQARGAGHSKYF
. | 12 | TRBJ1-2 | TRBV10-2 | CASSEGNYGYTF
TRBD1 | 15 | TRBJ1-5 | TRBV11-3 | CASSLVSGGGQPQHF
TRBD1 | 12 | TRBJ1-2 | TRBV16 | CASSRQGVGYTF
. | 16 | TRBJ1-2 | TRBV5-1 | CASSVGSRATNYGYTF
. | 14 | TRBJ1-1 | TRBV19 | CASSTSRSYTEAFF
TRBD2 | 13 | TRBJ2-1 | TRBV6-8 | CASSWGGPNEQFF
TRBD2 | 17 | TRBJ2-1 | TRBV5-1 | CASSLNPISGGLNEQFF
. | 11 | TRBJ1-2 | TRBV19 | CASSLSYIVIF
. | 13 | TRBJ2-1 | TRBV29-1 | CSANRDFENEQFF
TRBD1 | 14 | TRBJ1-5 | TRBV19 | CASSTTGGNQPQHF
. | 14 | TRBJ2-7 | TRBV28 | CASKGEGTYYEQYF
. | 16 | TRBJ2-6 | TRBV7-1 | CASSRTPGAGANVLTF
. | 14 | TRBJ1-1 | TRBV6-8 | CASSRGSANTEAFF
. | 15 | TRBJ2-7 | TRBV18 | CASSMNPDGWDEQYF
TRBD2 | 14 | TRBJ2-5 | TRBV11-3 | CASSILAGGETQYF
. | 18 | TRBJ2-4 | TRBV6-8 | CASGLKWGGPLAKNIQYF
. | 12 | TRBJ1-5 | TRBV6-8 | CASSEDNQPQHF
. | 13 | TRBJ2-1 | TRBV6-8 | CAISAPSYNEQFF
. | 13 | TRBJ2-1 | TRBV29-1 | CSVGPSRGNEQFF
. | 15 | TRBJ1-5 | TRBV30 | CAWSPPGRENQPQHF
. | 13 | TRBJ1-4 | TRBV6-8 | CATTGLEDEKLFF
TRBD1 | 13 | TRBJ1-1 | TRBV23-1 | CASSYLTGSEAFF
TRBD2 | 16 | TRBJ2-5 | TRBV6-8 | CASCSISGRAQETQYF
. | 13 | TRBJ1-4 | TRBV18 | CASSPERNEKLFF
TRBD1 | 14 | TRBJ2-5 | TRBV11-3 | CASSLGQSQETQYF
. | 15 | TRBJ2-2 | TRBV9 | CASSPGDSYTGELFF
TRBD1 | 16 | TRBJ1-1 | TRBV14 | CASRVLHRGRSTEAFF